A single sample is the source of the 28 T cell receptor beta chains below, sequenced in a study of Graves' ophthalmopathy and Graves' hyperthyroidism. The TCR beta CDR3 regions underwent amplification from RNA transcripts. The workflow started with a first-round RT-PCR run with HTBI primers and then moved on to a second-round multiplex PCR. TCRdb ran MiXCR on the multiplex PCR reads and lists one entry per CDR3 protein. The table includes 340,000 or so distinct CDR3 sequences, about a sixth detected once. Sequencing input: peripheral blood. The receptors originated from an adult man with Graves' ophthalmopathy.

The genes are TRBV28 and TRBJ2-6; D is unresolved. The V end was cut by 3 bases, the J end by 0 bases, with 12 bases between. In germline, CDR1 is MDHEN, CDR2 SYDVKM. The CDR3 runs 17 residues. In DNA form, the CDR3 reads TGTGCCAGCAGTTTCTCCGACACACTCTCTGGGGCCAACGTCCTGACTTTC. This codes for CASSFSDTLSGANVLTF. The whole variable domain, remainder taken from reference TRBV28 and TRBJ2-6, is DVKVTQSSRYLVKRTGEKVFLECVQDMDHENMFWYRQDPGLGLRLIYFSYDVKMKEKGDIPEGYSVSREKKERFSLILESASTNQTSMYLCASSFSDTLSGANVLTFGAGSRLTVL.

This clonotype came up many times. The gene calls are TRBV4-1 and TRBJ1-1; perhaps TRBD1 as D (6 bases). There are 16 residues in the CDR3. Per the germline V gene, CDR1 is MGHRA and CDR2 is YSYEKL. V lost 0 bases, J lost 6 bases, and 17 bases lay in between. This chain's CDR3 is CASSQDTAGTMAEAFF. CDR3 in DNA: TGCGCCAGCAGCCAAGATACGGCAGGGACAATGGCTGAAGCTTTCTTT.

The sample holds many counts of this clonotype. The CDR3 region is CASSSPGRSYGYTF. DNA for the CDR3: TGTGCCAGCAGCTCGCCCGGCCGGAGCTATGGCTACACCTTC. The chain joins TRBV7-2 to TRBJ1-2; D not resolved. The ends were cut back, 4 bases at V and 4 bases at J, with 13 bases in the middle. The CDR3 covers 14 residues. Germline assignment: CDR1 SGHTA and CDR2 FQGNSA.

This clonotype was seen many times. The V and J genes are TRBV7-2 and TRBJ1-5; 8 nucleotides match TRBD1. CDR1 is SGHTA, CDR2 FQGNSA, per germline. The V segment lost 3 bases and the J segment 2 bases; nucleotides outside the gene matches: 3. The CDR3 consists of 15 residues. In DNA, the CDR3 is TGTGCCAGCAGCTTTGACAGGGGAGGCAATCAGCCCCAGCATTTT. Its translation: CASSFDRGGNQPQHF.

In this sample, this clonotype turned up a few times. This sequence may be a read error, since a much larger clone differs from it by one base. This rearrangement joins TRBV20-1 to TRBJ2-7; TRBD1 matches at 11 bases. Near its end, the DNA agrees better with TRBJ2-1, so the J call may be wrong. The germline CDR1 and CDR2 sequences are DFQATT and SNEGSKA (reference sequence). The CDR3 is 14 amino acids. CDR3 region: CSATGTGGFYEQFF. CDR3 bases: TGCAGTGCAACCGGGACAGGGGGATTCTACGAGCAGTTCTTC.

This clonotype has a count of ten or more. The chain uses TRBV4-1 and TRBJ1-2; 7 bases fit TRBD1. The CDR3 has 15 amino acids. Germline lookup yields CDR1 MGHRA and CDR2 YSYEKL. The V and J ends lost 5 bases and 7 bases, in that order; junction bases with no gene match: 13. CDR3 in amino acids: CASSLRATGSSGYTF. For the CDR3, the DNA is TGCGCCAGCAGCTTAAGAGCGACAGGGTCGAGTGGCTACACCTTC.

This clonotype has a count of ten or more. This rearrangement joins TRBV27 to TRBJ1-5, with a possible D match to TRBD1 (5 bases). V lost 7 bases and J 7 bases, leaving 11 bases between the germline ends. The CDR3 has 12 residues. Germline V CDR1 and CDR2: MNHEY, SMNVEV (reference sequence). In nucleotides, the CDR3 is TGTGCCAGCATCATCAGGGAACAGCCCCAGCATTTT. As protein: CASIIREQPQHF.

There are many counts of this clonotype. The chain employs TRBV24-1 and TRBJ2-2; D is possibly TRBD1 or TRBD2 (5 bases each). This CDR3 comprises 16 residues. V was shortened by 3 bases and J by 6 bases, with 16 bases between the two germline ends. The germline V gene has CDR1 KGHDR and CDR2 SFDVKD. CDR3 amino acids: CATSDPAGRDAGELFF. The CDR3 DNA sequence: TGTGCCACCAGTGATCCGGCGGGCAGGGATGCCGGGGAGCTGTTTTTT.

This clonotype was observed at least ten times. CDR3 sequence: CASSMTGNTEAFF. In DNA, the CDR3 is TGTGCCAGCAGCATGACAGGGAACACTGAAGCTTTCTTT. The rearrangement joins TRBV6-2 or TRBV6-3 to TRBJ1-1, with a weak D call TRBD1 (6 bases). V lost 6 bases, J lost 1 base, and 9 bases lay in between. Germline V gene sequence: CDR1 MNHEY, CDR2 SVGEGT. The CDR3 spans 13 residues.

This clonotype was seen only a few times. The J gene is TRBJ1-5, the V gene TRBV30; 8 nucleotides match TRBD1. This CDR3 contains 17 residues. Trimming at V came to 1 base and at J to 1 base, leaving 9 bases not matched to a gene. The V gene's germline CDR1 is GTSNPN and CDR2 SVGIG (reference sequence). CDR3 amino acids: CAWSGDQGAQSNQPQHF. In DNA form, the CDR3 reads TGTGCCTGGAGTGGCGATCAGGGGGCGCAGAGCAATCAGCCCCAGCATTTT.

This clonotype was picked up many times. The chain links TRBV6-5 to TRBJ1-5; D is ambiguous. Germline CDR1 reads MNHEY; CDR2 reads SVGAGI. V shed 0 bases and J shed 7 bases, with 7 bases lying between them. This CDR3 contains 13 residues. CDR3 coding DNA: TGTGCCAGCAGTTACTCGGGAAGGCAGCCCCAGCATTTT. As protein: CASSYSGRQPQHF.

This clonotype was counted ten times or more. The chain combines TRBV20-1 with TRBJ2-5; TRBD2 matches at 12 bases. This CDR3 is built from 15 residues. Germline CDR1 and CDR2: DFQATT and SNEGSKA (reference sequence). The V gene end was trimmed by 3 bases and the J gene end by 4 bases; junction bases not matched to a gene: 6. The CDR3: CSASASGGGGETQYF. The CDR3 DNA follows: TGCAGTGCTAGTGCTAGCGGGGGGGGTGGAGAGACCCAGTACTTC.

At least ten counts were recorded for this clonotype. The V call is TRBV6-2 or TRBV6-3, the J call TRBJ2-2, with D uncertain. There are 14 residues in the CDR3. V was pared by 4 bases and J by 4 bases, with 10 bases between. Germline CDR1 reads MNHEY; CDR2 reads SVGEGT. The CDR3, as DNA: TGTGCCAGCAGTTTCCCTTCTACCACCGGGGAGCTGTTTTTT. Its translation is CASSFPSTTGELFF.

Many counts were recorded for this clonotype. This chain joins TRBV20-1 and TRBJ2-5, with D perhaps matching TRBD1 or TRBD2 (6 bases each). Trimming shortened V by 3 bases and J by 4 bases, and 9 bases separated the two germline ends. There are 12 residues in the CDR3. Per the germline V gene, CDR1 is DFQATT and CDR2 is SNEGSKA (reference sequence). The CDR3 sequence is CSASGGPETQYF. CDR3 DNA: TGCAGTGCTAGTGGGGGGCCAGAGACCCAGTACTTC.

The rearrangement uses TRBV20-1 and TRBJ1-1; 8 bases agree with TRBD1. Trimming at V came to 7 bases and at J to 2 bases, leaving 9 bases not matched to a gene. The germline V gene has CDR1 DFQATT and CDR2 SNEGSKA (reference sequence). The CDR3 sequence is 14 residues long. This CDR3 is CSVYRTGHNTEAFF. In DNA form, the CDR3 reads TGCAGTGTTTATCGGACAGGGCACAACACTGAAGCTTTCTTT.

There are many counts of this clonotype. This rearrangement joins TRBV5-1 to TRBJ2-7; 10 positions match TRBD1. CDR1 is SGHRS and CDR2 is YFSETQ in the germline V gene. With 0 bases clipped from V and 5 bases from J, the junction kept 5 bases outside the gene matches. This CDR3 spans 15 amino acids. This CDR3 reads CASSLAGQGYNEQYF. The CDR3 nucleotides are TGCGCCAGCAGCTTGGCGGGACAGGGGTACAACGAGCAGTACTTC.

This clonotype was seen ten or more times. The CDR3, as DNA: TGCAGTGCTAGAGATAAGTCTGGACTATCGGAGACCCAGTACTTC. This codes for CSARDKSGLSETQYF. The V call is TRBV20-1, the J call TRBJ2-5, with D possibly matching TRBD2 (6 bases). Per the germline V gene, CDR1 is DFQATT and CDR2 is SNEGSKA (reference sequence). Trimming removed 0 bases at V and 5 bases at J, with 16 bases between. The CDR3 runs 15 residues.

This clonotype has ten or more counts. CDR3 nucleotide sequence: TGTGCCTGGGTTGACGTTCTGAGGGGGGCAGGCACTGAAGCTTTCTTT. Translated: CAWVDVLRGAGTEAFF. The chain couples TRBV30 to TRBJ1-1; D is perhaps TRBD1 (6 bases). Between the trimmed V and J ends, which lost 5 bases and 4 bases, there was a span of 23 bases. The CDR3 totals 16 residues. Germline V gene data show CDR1 as GTSNPN and CDR2 as SVGIG (reference sequence).

Many counts were recorded for this clonotype. The V gene is TRBV12-3 or TRBV12-4, the J gene TRBJ2-7; 8 bases agree with TRBD1. The V gene end was trimmed by 4 bases and the J gene end by 6 bases; junction bases not matched to a gene: 8. This CDR3 is 14 amino acids long. As DNA, the CDR3 is TGTGCCAGCAGTTCCGGGACAGGATATCCCGAGCAGTACTTC. Translated: CASSSGTGYPEQYF.

This clonotype was seen many times. This chain links TRBV7-8 with TRBJ2-5; no clear D. CDR3 length: 13 residues. Trimming stripped 3 bases from V and 4 bases from J, with 9 bases between. Germline V gene data show CDR1 as SGHVS and CDR2 as FQNEAQ. As DNA, the CDR3 is TGTGCCAGCAGCTTCCGGAAGGGAGAGACCCAGTACTTC. Translating it yields CASSFRKGETQYF.

This clonotype was counted many times. The chain joins TRBV15 to TRBJ1-2; D unclear. The CDR3 has 13 residues. Trimming removed 3 bases at V and 5 bases at J, with 10 bases between. Germline assignment: CDR1 LNHNV and CDR2 YYDKDF (reference sequence). CDR3 in amino acids: CATSSPEGYGYTF. Here the CDR3 DNA reads TGTGCCACCAGCAGTCCCGAAGGGTATGGCTACACCTTC.

This clonotype was counted ten times or more. The genes are TRBV24-1 and TRBJ2-1; possibly TRBD1 or TRBD2 for D (6 bases each). Trimming pared 5 bases from V and 3 bases from J, leaving 19 bases between. Germline CDR1 reads KGHDR; CDR2 reads SFDVKD. This CDR3 contains 17 residues. CDR3 protein: CATSGVVGGEFYNEQFF. The DNA for the CDR3 is TGTGCCACCAGTGGAGTTGTGGGGGGCGAGTTCTACAATGAGCAGTTCTTC.

With respect to this clonotype: A read error may be the cause here, since a much bigger clone is one base away. V usage is TRBV5-1 and J usage is TRBJ1-1, with a possible D match to TRBD1 (5 bases). This CDR3 has 13 residues. V lost 0 bases and J lost 5, with 8 bases in between. From germline, CDR1 is SGHRS and CDR2 YFSETQ. CDR3 nucleotide sequence: TGCGCCAGCAGCTTGGGAGGGGAGACTGAAGCTTTCTTT. Residues: CASSLGGETEAFF. The complete variable domain, with remaining parts taken from reference TRBV5-1 and TRBJ1-1, reads KAGVTQTPRYLIKTRGQQVTLSCSPISGHRSVSWYQQTPGQGLQFLFEYFSETQRNKGNFPGRFSGRQFSNSRSEMNVSTLELGDSALYLCASSLGGETEAFFGQGTRLTVV.

This clonotype was counted ten times or more. This CDR3 is missing its conserved last phenylalanine or tryptophan, likely due to a read error. V usage is TRBV20-1 and J usage is TRBJ2-7; D not resolved. V lost 5 bases and J 2 bases, leaving 10 bases between the germline ends. In germline, CDR1 is DFQATT, CDR2 SNEGSKA (reference sequence). CDR3 length: 12 residues. The CDR3 nucleotides are TGCAGTGCTCTATTAAGGCCCTACGAGCAGTACCTC. It is translated as CSALLRPYEQYL.

This clonotype was seen many times. The chain joins TRBV12-3 or TRBV12-4 to TRBJ2-5; D remains unclear. CDR3 length equals 13 residues. The V end was cut by 3 bases, the J end by 5 bases, with 10 bases between. The CDR3 DNA reads TGTGCCAGCAGTTTCAACGCCCCTGAGACCCAGTACTTC. Translation gives CASSFNAPETQYF.

This clonotype was counted ten times or more. The chain couples TRBV7-9 to TRBJ2-7, with 14 positions matching TRBD2. CDR1 is SEHNR, CDR2 FQNEAQ, per germline (reference sequence). The CDR3 runs to 18 residues. J lost 5 bases, V lost 3 bases, and 12 bases had no gene match. The CDR3: CASSFLSGLAGAGNEQYF. DNA for the CDR3: TGTGCCAGCAGCTTTCTATCGGGACTAGCGGGAGCAGGGAACGAGCAGTACTTC.

This clonotype was recorded many times. The chain combines TRBV6-5 with TRBJ2-5; 9 bases map to TRBD2. CDR1 is MNHEY and CDR2 is SVGAGI in the germline V gene. This CDR3 has 14 residues. Losses at the gene ends were 2 bases for V and 5 bases for J; bases not matched to a gene: 3. The CDR3 loop is CASSYSGGMETQYF. The DNA of the CDR3 is TGTGCCAGCAGTTACAGCGGGGGGATGGAGACCCAGTACTTC.

J is TRBJ1-2 and V is TRBV12-3 or TRBV12-4; 7 nucleotides agree with TRBD1. The CDR3 loop spans 15 amino acids. V dropped 6 bases and J dropped 6; count of bases not matched to a gene: 13. CDR3 sequence reads: CASSPSRQGVNGYTF. For the CDR3, the DNA is TGTGCCAGCAGCCCTAGCCGACAGGGTGTAAATGGCTACACCTTC.